These T cell receptor beta chains were read from a single sample in a study of T cells in Graves' hyperthyroidism and ophthalmopathy. One entry per CDR3 protein results from TCRdb running MiXCR on the multiplex PCR reads. This sample yields hundreds of thousands of distinct CDR3 sequences, of which approximately 25% are seen a single time; around 11% belongs to the top ten. Input material: blood. All receptors derive from a woman aged 25 to 39 with Graves' ophthalmopathy. Each CDR3 is given with its conserved first and last residue. A D gene is named only where the DNA matches it firmly. Some rows mark clone size as missing; the rest say once, few, many or name a class of expanded clone.

v_gene	abundance	d_gene	j_gene	CDR3aa	CDR3nt
TRBV29-1	many	.	TRBJ1-1	CSVRTDMNTEAFF	TGCAGCGTCAGGACAGATATGAACACTGAAGCTTTCTTT
TRBV30	many	.	TRBJ1-2	CAWSRGLVGSYGYTF	TGTGCCTGGAGTAGAGGGTTGGTCGGGAGCTATGGCTACACCTTC
TRBV13	.	.	TRBJ2-7	CASSLGGEVLYEQYF	TGTGCCAGCAGCTTAGGGGGGGAAGTTTTGTACGAGCAGTACTTC
TRBV7-8	many	.	TRBJ2-5	CASSLGPSSYQETQYF	TGTGCCAGCAGCTTAGGGCCCAGCTCGTACCAAGAGACCCAGTACTTC
TRBV6-5	many	.	TRBJ2-2	CASSYEEGAGTGELFF	TGTGCCAGCAGTTACGAGGAGGGGGCCGGCACCGGGGAGCTGTTTTTT
TRBV6-2/TRBV6-3	many	.	TRBJ1-1	CASRPGAVNTEAFF	TGTGCCAGCAGACCGGGCGCAGTGAACACTGAAGCTTTCTTT
TRBV6-1	many	TRBD1	TRBJ1-5	CASSQGQGGQPQHF	TGTGCCAGCAGCCAGGGACAGGGTGGTCAGCCCCAGCATTTT
TRBV28	many	.	TRBJ1-1	CASSFQTVYTEAFF	TGTGCCAGCAGTTTTCAGACAGTGTACACTGAAGCTTTCTTT
TRBV5-6	many	TRBD1	TRBJ2-7	CASSLQDRDRGYEQYF	TGTGCCAGCAGCTTACAGGACCGGGACAGGGGCTACGAGCAGTACTTC
TRBV20-1	.	.	TRBJ2-4	CSARVYRGGNIQYF	TGCAGTGCTAGAGTCTACAGGGGAGGAAACATTCAGTACTTC
TRBV18	many	.	TRBJ1-2	CASSPPIQNYGYTF	TGTGCCAGCTCACCACCGATACAAAACTATGGCTACACCTTC
TRBV6-2/TRBV6-3	many	.	TRBJ1-2	CASNPRGDVNYGYTF	TGTGCCAGCAACCCGCGAGGAGACGTGAACTATGGCTACACCTTC
TRBV4-1	many	TRBD1	TRBJ2-4	CASSQNAGGYAKNIQYF	TGCGCCAGCAGCCAAAATGCAGGGGGTTATGCCAAAAACATTCAGTACTTC
TRBV24-1	many	.	TRBJ1-5	CATGGAGRNQPQHF	TGTGCCACCGGTGGTGCAGGCCGCAATCAGCCCCAGCATTTT
TRBV7-9	many	TRBD1	TRBJ1-3	CASSSRTGQDGNTIYF	TGTGCCAGCAGCTCGCGGACAGGGCAAGACGGAAACACCATATATTTT
TRBV7-8	many	.	TRBJ1-2	CASSLNAVGGGYTF	TGTGCCAGCAGCTTAAACGCGGTGGGGGGTGGCTACACCTTC
TRBV5-1	.	.	TRBJ1-6	CASSPSWDEYSPLHF	TGCGCCAGCAGCCCCAGCTGGGACGAGTATTCACCCCTCCACTTT